A selection of T cell receptor beta chains follows, all from one sample in a study of cytomegalovirus exposure and HLA in healthy donors. Produced via immunoSEQ multiplex PCR; TCRdb's table is partial and in-frame only. The sample consists of approximately 180,000 clones, approximately 84% of them appearing once. The sample taken for sequencing was PBMCs. The receptors come from a girl aged 10-17 years in good health and CMV-seropositive. CDR3s include the opening cysteine and the closing phenylalanine or tryptophan. The D gene is left open where the match is weak. Clone sizes are given selectively: once, few, many, or a class where the clone is expanded.

- | TRBJ2-2 | TRBV11-2 | few | CASSFGHTGELFF | TGTGCCAGCAGCTTCGGTCATACCGGGGAGCTGTTTTTT
TRBD1 | TRBJ1-3 | TRBV7-8 | once | CASSPDRVPNTIYF | TGTGCCAGCAGCCCAGACAGGGTTCCGAACACCATATATTTT
- | TRBJ2-7 | TRBV21-1 | few | CASSKALLLNSSYEQYF | TGTGCCAGCAGCAAAGCGCTTTTATTGAACAGCTCCTACGAGCAGTACTTC
- | TRBJ2-7 | TRBV27 | few | CASSLSRSSAFYEQYF | TGTGCCAGCAGTTTATCGAGGTCTTCAGCCTTTTACGAGCAGTACTTC
- | TRBJ1-2 | TRBV27 | once | CASSLSSGTRYGYTF | TGTGCCAGCAGTTTATCAAGCGGGACAAGATATGGCTACACCTTC
- | TRBJ1-4 | TRBV5-6 | - | CASSFRRRNEKLFF | TGTGCCAGCAGCTTCCGGAGAAGAAATGAAAAACTGTTTTTT
- | TRBJ1-2 | TRBV11-3 | - | CASSLGGTSNYGYTF | TGTGCCAGCAGCTTAGGGGGGACATCCAACTATGGCTACACCTTC
TRBD1 | TRBJ1-1 | TRBV5-4 | - | CASSLRQGNTEAFF | TGTGCCAGCAGCTTGAGACAGGGGAACACTGAAGCTTTCTTT
- | TRBJ1-1 | TRBV5-5 | - | CASSGYRVNTEAFF | TGTGCCAGCAGCGGATACAGGGTAAACACTGAAGCTTTCTTT
- | TRBJ1-1 | TRBV6-1 | - | CASSGSIGNRLNTEAFF | TGTGCCAGCAGTGGGTCTATCGGAAACAGGTTGAACACTGAAGCTTTCTTT
- | TRBJ1-1 | TRBV5-5 | - | CASSQKRQLMNTEAFF | TGTGCCAGCAGTCAAAAACGACAGCTAATGAACACTGAAGCTTTCTTT
- | TRBJ2-4 | TRBV6-6 | few | CASSTVGLAKNSQYF | TGTGCCAGCAGCACGGTCGGCCTAGCCAAAAACAGTCAGTACTTC
TRBD2 | TRBJ2-3 | TRBV6-1 | once | CASSEGGGGRTDTQYF | TGTGCCAGCAGTGAAGGGGGGGGAGGTCGGACAGATACGCAGTATTTT
- | TRBJ2-5 | TRBV5-1 | - | CASSPGLREETQYF | TGCGCCAGCAGCCCGGGACTTCGAGAAGAGACCCAGTACTTC
- | TRBJ1-4 | TRBV2 | - | CASGGGIPTNEKLFF | TGTGCCAGCGGGGGGGGAATTCCAACTAATGAAAAACTGTTTTTT
TRBD2 | TRBJ2-1 | TRBV9 | - | CASSVFSGGVYNEQFF | TGTGCCAGCAGCGTATTTAGCGGGGGGGTCTACAATGAGCAGTTCTTC
TRBD1 | TRBJ1-2 | TRBV15 | - | CATSRDRGSRGTDGYTF | TGTGCCACCAGCAGAGATCGTGGGAGCAGGGGGACGGATGGCTACACCTTC
TRBD1 | TRBJ1-6 | TRBV5-1 | - | CASSPLARTGGDSPLHF | TGCGCCAGCAGCCCACTCGCTCGGACAGGGGGCGATTCACCCCTCCACTTT